This TCR beta chain stems from a study of blood T cell repertoires in COVID-19. In the study overall: The samples span acute and convalescent COVID-19 from the United States, Italy and Spain.

The protocol was immunoSEQ multiplex PCR, while the TCRdb copy is restricted to in-frame clones and leaves out a portion. The sample contains 400,000 or so clones, 75% to 90% of which appear only once. Only a few counts were recorded for this clone. CDR1 is WSHSY, CDR2 SAAADI, per germline. The CDR3 contains 14 residues. V was pared by 8 bases and J by 0 bases, with 14 bases between. This chain connects TRBV10-2 to TRBJ2-7; TRBD2 is a possible D gene (6 bases). This sequence was found in a woman aged 35 to 49 with COVID-19, enrolled during active disease. The sample comprised peripheral blood. CDR3 region: CASSRAGRSYEQYF. The CDR3 DNA is TGCGCCAGCTCTAGAGCGGGTCGCTCCTACGAGCAGTACTTC.